The clone carrying this T cell receptor beta chain has just one count. Libraries were prepared by immunoSEQ multiplex PCR; TCRdb keeps only in-frame clonotypes and omits some of them. The data hold 30,000 to 50,000 clones, with about 90% observed a single time. These data come from a study of T cell changes during pregnancy in multiple sclerosis. The sample was CD4+ T cells from peripheral blood mononuclear cells, taken in the third trimester of pregnancy. The receptor comes from a female donor with multiple sclerosis, enrolled in a pregnancy study.

Here the CDR3 reads CASSESFFGTSGRTDTQYF. The CDR3 DNA reads TGTGCCAGCAGTGAATCCTTCTTCGGGACTAGCGGCCGCACAGATACGCAGTATTTT. The chain employs TRBV6-1 and TRBJ2-3, with 11 positions matching TRBD2. Germline trimming cut 2 bases from V and 1 base from J; bases unmatched to any gene: 11. Per the germline V gene, CDR1 is MNHNS and CDR2 is SASEGT. This CDR3 spans 19 amino acids.